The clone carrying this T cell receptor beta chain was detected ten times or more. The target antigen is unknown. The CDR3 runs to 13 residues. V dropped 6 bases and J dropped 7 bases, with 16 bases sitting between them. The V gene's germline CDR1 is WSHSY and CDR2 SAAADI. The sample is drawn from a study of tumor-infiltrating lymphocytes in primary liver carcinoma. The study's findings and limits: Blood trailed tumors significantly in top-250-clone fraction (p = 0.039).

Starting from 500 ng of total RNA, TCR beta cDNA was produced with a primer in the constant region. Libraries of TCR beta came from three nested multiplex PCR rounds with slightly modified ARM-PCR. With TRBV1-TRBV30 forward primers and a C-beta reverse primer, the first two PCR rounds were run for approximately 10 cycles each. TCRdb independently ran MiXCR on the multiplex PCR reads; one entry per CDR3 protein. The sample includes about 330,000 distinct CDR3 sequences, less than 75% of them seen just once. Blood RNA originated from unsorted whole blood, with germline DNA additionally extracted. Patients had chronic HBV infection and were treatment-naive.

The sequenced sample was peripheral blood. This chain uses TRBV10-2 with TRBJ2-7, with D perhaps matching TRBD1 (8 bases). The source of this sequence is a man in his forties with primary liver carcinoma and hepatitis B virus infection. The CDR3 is CASRTGEGREQYF. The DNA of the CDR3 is TGCGCCAGCAGGACAGGGGAGGGGAGAGAGCAGTACTTC.